Presented here are 20 T cell receptor beta chains from one specimen sequenced in a study of CD8 T cells in ankylosing spondylitis. MiXCR, applied by TCRdb to the 5' RACE reads, yields one record per CDR3 protein. The sample shows some 220,000 distinct CDR3 sequences, 10% of them seen only once. The sequencing input was blood, either unsorted or a sorted T cell fraction (not recorded which). These receptors were taken from a male donor with ankylosing spondylitis or in good health (not recorded which).

This clonotype was seen many times. DNA of the CDR3: TGCAGTGCTAGAGACGCGATTGGACACCGAGGGTCCCAGTACTTC. The encoded protein is CSARDAIGHRGSQYF. V and J are TRBV20-1 and TRBJ2-5; D is tentatively TRBD1 or TRBD2 (5 bases each). Trimming took off 0 bases at V and 9 bases at J, with 20 bases between the two ends. CDR3 length: 15 residues. From germline, CDR1 is DFQATT and CDR2 SNEGSKA (reference sequence).

The chain joins TRBV3-1 to TRBJ2-5; no firm D call. Trimming took off 5 bases at V and 5 bases at J, with 18 bases between the two ends. The germline CDR1 and CDR2 sequences are LGHDT and YNNKEL (reference sequence). The length of the CDR3 is 15 residues. CDR3 loop: CASSSHTEPLETQYF. The DNA of the CDR3 is TGTGCCAGCAGCTCCCATACCGAACCTCTGGAGACCCAGTACTTC.

In its sample, this clonotype was seen many times. The chain has TRBV10-2 and TRBJ1-2, with 7 positions matching TRBD1. Germline assignment: CDR1 WSHSY and CDR2 SAAADI. The CDR3 is 13 residues long. With 6 bases clipped from V and 0 bases from J, the junction kept 1 base outside the gene matches. CDR3 in amino acids: CASRGQTNYGYTF. For the CDR3, the DNA is TGCGCCAGCAGGGGACAGACTAACTATGGCTACACCTTC.

This clonotype has a count of ten or more. The rearrangement links TRBV2 to TRBJ1-1; TRBD1 matches at 8 bases. V dropped 10 bases and J dropped 3; count of bases not matched to a gene: 10. The germline gives CDR1 SNHLY, CDR2 FYNNEI. CDR3 length: 14 residues. This CDR3 is CATTLDRVDTEAFF. The CDR3 bases are TGTGCCACCACCCTGGACAGGGTTGACACTGAAGCTTTCTTT. The whole variable domain, filled in from reference TRBV2 and TRBJ1-1, reads EPEVTQTPSHQVTQMGQEVILRCVPISNHLYFYWYRQILGQKVEFLVSFYNNEISEKSEIFDDQFSVERPDGSNFTLKIRSTKLEDSAMYFCATTLDRVDTEAFFGQGTRLTVV.

This clonotype was recorded only once. A much larger clone lies a single base off, so this may be a read error. The genes are TRBV7-9 and TRBJ2-1; D possibly matches TRBD1 or TRBD2 (5 bases each). CDR1 is SEHNR, CDR2 FQNEAQ, per germline (reference sequence). The CDR3 extends over 13 amino acids. This chain's CDR3 is CTSSWDGYNEQFF. Here the CDR3 DNA reads TGTACCAGCAGCTGGGACGGGTACAATGAGCAGTTCTTC.

Many counts were recorded for this clonotype. The chain links TRBV20-1 to TRBJ2-2, with 9 bases fitting TRBD2. J gave up 6 bases and V 1 base, and 3 bases lay outside the gene matches. CDR3 length equals 14 residues. The germline V gene has CDR1 DFQATT and CDR2 SNEGSKA (reference sequence). This CDR3 reads CSARVAGVAGELFF. The CDR3 bases are TGCAGTGCTAGAGTAGCGGGAGTGGCCGGGGAGCTGTTTTTT.

The chain recombines TRBV4-1 with TRBJ1-1; D is perhaps TRBD1 (5 bases). The CDR3 spans 20 residues. The V end lost 1 base, the J end lost 1 base, and 25 bases lay between the germline ends. Per the germline V gene, CDR1 is MGHRA and CDR2 is YSYEKL. The CDR3 DNA follows: TGCGCCAGCAGCCAAGCCACCCCCGTCGGAGACAGTGGAGGGAACACTGAAGCTTTCTTT. Protein sequence: CASSQATPVGDSGGNTEAFF.

This clonotype was observed a few times. The chain links TRBV30 to TRBJ2-7; D is undetermined. The CDR3 contains 12 residues. In germline, CDR1 is GTSNPN, CDR2 SVGIG (reference sequence). The V and J ends lost 2 bases and 0 bases respectively, with 5 bases between them. The CDR3 region has the DNA TGTGCCTGGAGTTTGTTCTCCTACGAGCAGTACTTC. Its protein is CAWSLFSYEQYF.

Worth noting for this clonotype: One junction end disagrees with the germline gene, perhaps due to a read error. V is TRBV10-2 and J is TRBJ2-1; 9 bases agree with TRBD2. Per the germline V gene, CDR1 is WSHSY and CDR2 is SAAADI. This CDR3 comprises 15 residues. DNA for the CDR3: TGCGCCAGCAGTGTTGGGCTAGCGGGACTCAATGAGCAGTCCTTC. Its translation is CASSVGLAGLNEQSF.

The chain employs TRBV9 and TRBJ2-5; tentative D call: TRBD1 (5 bases). Per the germline V gene, CDR1 is SGDLS and CDR2 is YYNGEE. Trimming left V 0 bases short and J 3 bases short, with 9 bases between. CDR3 length: 14 residues. CDR3 bases: TGTGCCAGCAGCGTAGGGACACAGAAAGAGACCCAGTACTTC. Translating it yields CASSVGTQKETQYF.

The table lists this clonotype with many counts. V usage is TRBV27 and J usage is TRBJ2-3, with 7 bases identical to TRBD1. Germline CDR1 MNHEY, CDR2 SMNVEV (reference sequence). Germline trimming cut 2 bases from V and 8 bases from J; bases unmatched to any gene: 10. The CDR3 is 15 amino acids. For the CDR3, the DNA is TGTGCCAGCAGTTTAGACAGGGCCCTGTTTGGTACGCAGTATTTT. This gives the protein CASSLDRALFGTQYF.

Ten or more counts support this clonotype. The chain recombines TRBV12-3 or TRBV12-4 with TRBJ2-1, with 8 bases aligning to TRBD1. V shed 4 bases and J 4 bases; nucleotides not matched to a gene: 3. The CDR3 totals 14 residues. The CDR3 region is CASSWGQEYNEQFF. Written as DNA, the CDR3 is TGTGCCAGCAGTTGGGGACAGGAATACAATGAGCAGTTCTTC.

This clonotype was detected many times. The J gene is TRBJ2-5, the V gene TRBV2; D is undetermined. Germline-derived CDR1 and CDR2 are SNHLY and FYNNEI. The CDR3 runs 11 residues. The V and J ends lost 8 bases and 5 bases respectively, with 9 bases between them. The CDR3 reads CASSPIETQYF. CDR3 sequence (DNA): TGTGCCAGCTCCCCCATCGAGACCCAGTACTTC.

This clonotype was found many times. The chain links TRBV7-2 to TRBJ1-5; D perhaps matches TRBD1 (5 bases). CDR3 length: 15 amino acids. Germline-derived CDR1 and CDR2 are SGHTA and FQGNSA. V dropped 3 bases and J dropped 3 bases, with 12 bases sitting between them. The chain's CDR3 is CASSFVGQNNQPQHF. Here the CDR3 DNA reads TGTGCCAGCAGCTTCGTGGGGCAGAACAATCAGCCCCAGCATTTT.

The table lists this clonotype with many counts. The chain has TRBV2 and TRBJ2-3; D uncertain. Trimming took off 0 bases at V and 2 bases at J, with 18 bases between the two ends. Germline-derived CDR1 and CDR2 are SNHLY and FYNNEI. The CDR3 spans 18 residues. CDR3 coding DNA: TGTGCCAGCAGTGAAGCGCTTCGGGTCTATCTAAACACAGATACGCAGTATTTT. Residues: CASSEALRVYLNTDTQYF.

On this clonotype itself: A much larger clone differs from this one at a single base, so this may be a read error. The V call is TRBV7-2, the J call TRBJ1-6; a weak D match, TRBD1 (5 bases). The germline gives CDR1 SGHTA, CDR2 FQGNSA. The CDR3 extends over 17 amino acids. The CDR3 bases are TGTGCCAGCGGCTTGAAGGGAACAGGCTCCTATAATTCACCCCTCCACTTT. This sequence encodes CASGLKGTGSYNSPLHF.

The sample holds a few counts of this clonotype. The chain combines TRBV7-2 with TRBJ1-1; no reliable D call. The CDR3 is 14 residues long. Looked up from germline, CDR1 is SGHTA and CDR2 is FQGNSA. The germline V and J ends were trimmed by 5 bases and 4 bases, with 14 bases remaining between them. The CDR3: CASSLLGPGTEAFF. CDR3 coding DNA: TGTGCCAGCAGCCTACTCGGCCCGGGCACTGAAGCTTTCTTT.

This clonotype was detected ten times or more. The chain joins TRBV12-3 or TRBV12-4 to TRBJ1-5; TRBD1 matches at 8 bases. The CDR3 has 14 amino acids. The V gene end was trimmed by 4 bases and the J gene end by 6 bases; junction bases not matched to a gene: 5. CDR3 DNA: TGTGCCAGCAGTTCTCAGGGGGCCAGTCAGCCCCAGCATTTT. Encoded protein: CASSSQGASQPQHF.

The chain couples TRBV20-1 to TRBJ2-3; no reliable D call. The germline V and J ends were trimmed by 5 bases and 0 bases, with 15 bases remaining between them. CDR3 size: 15 residues. Germline V lookup: CDR1 DFQATT, CDR2 SNEGSKA (reference sequence). CDR3 in DNA: TGCAGTGCTTCCGGCGGAGAGAAGAGCACAGATACGCAGTATTTT. Its translation is CSASGGEKSTDTQYF.

This clonotype was counted ten times or more. The CDR3 coding sequence is TGTGCCTGGAACGCCGAATCGAACTATGGCTACACCTTC. Amino acid sequence: CAWNAESNYGYTF. V and J are TRBV30 and TRBJ1-2; D ambiguous. V lost 4 bases and J 2 bases, leaving 11 bases between the germline ends. The CDR3 loop spans 13 amino acids. Looked up from germline, CDR1 is GTSNPN and CDR2 is SVGIG (reference sequence).